A single sample is the source of the 5 T cell receptor beta chains below, sequenced in a study of Graves' ophthalmopathy and Graves' hyperthyroidism. Amplification targeted the TCR beta CDR3 regions, with RNA transcripts as the source material. Scientists carried out first-round RT-PCR using HTBI primers and then a second-round multiplex PCR. TCRdb passed the multiplex PCR reads through MiXCR, listing each CDR3 protein once. The sample comprises approximately 500,000 distinct CDR3 sequences, around 15% of which are singletons, and about 9.4% rests with the top ten. Sequenced: blood. The receptors were sampled from a woman aged 25 to 39 with Graves' ophthalmopathy.

This clonotype was recorded at least ten times. The genes are TRBV20-1 and TRBJ2-7; TRBD1 is a possible D gene (6 bases). Germline CDR1 is DFQATT and CDR2 is SNEGSKA (reference sequence). Trimming took off 4 bases at V and 3 bases at J, with 19 bases between the two ends. This CDR3 region has 15 residues. CDR3 coding DNA: TGCAGTGCTACGTCCCTCAGGGGAGCGGACTACGAGCAGTACTTC. Its protein product is CSATSLRGADYEQYF.

In this sample, this clonotype turned up a few times. V and J are TRBV14 and TRBJ2-7, with D unresolved. The CDR3 loop spans 14 amino acids. CDR1 SGHDN and CDR2 FVKESK come from the germline V gene. Trimming cost V 4 bases and J 2 bases, with 12 bases left between them. The CDR3 DNA is TGTGCCAGCAGCCGTAATATGGGTACCTACGAGCAGTACTTC. Translating gives CASSRNMGTYEQYF.

In this sample, this clonotype turned up many times. The chain employs TRBV6-1 and TRBJ1-2; D gene uncertain. Germline CDR1 MNHNS, CDR2 SASEGT. This CDR3 comprises 12 residues. With 7 bases removed from V and 3 bases from J, the gap between germline ends came to 9 bases. CDR3: CASTLTDYGYTF. DNA for the CDR3: TGTGCCAGCACCCTGACCGACTATGGCTACACCTTC.

This clonotype was found many times. The chain employs TRBV13 and TRBJ1-3; the D gene is possibly TRBD1 (6 bases). V lost 5 bases and J 3 bases, leaving 14 bases between the germline ends. Germline CDR1 reads PRHDT; CDR2 reads FYEKMQ (reference sequence). This CDR3 is built from 15 residues. This CDR3 is CASSPWGAGGNTIYF. CDR3 DNA sequence: TGTGCCAGCAGCCCATGGGGGGCAGGTGGAAACACCATATATTTT.

This clonotype was observed many times. The chain employs TRBV5-1 and TRBJ2-7; 9 bases fit TRBD1. The CDR3 length is 13 residues. Germline values: CDR1 SGHRS, CDR2 YFSETQ. Unmatched junction bases numbered 5, after V lost 4 bases and J lost 6 bases. CDR3 in DNA: TGCGCCAGCAGCAAGGGGACAGGGTTCGAGCAGTACTTC. Translated: CASSKGTGFEQYF.